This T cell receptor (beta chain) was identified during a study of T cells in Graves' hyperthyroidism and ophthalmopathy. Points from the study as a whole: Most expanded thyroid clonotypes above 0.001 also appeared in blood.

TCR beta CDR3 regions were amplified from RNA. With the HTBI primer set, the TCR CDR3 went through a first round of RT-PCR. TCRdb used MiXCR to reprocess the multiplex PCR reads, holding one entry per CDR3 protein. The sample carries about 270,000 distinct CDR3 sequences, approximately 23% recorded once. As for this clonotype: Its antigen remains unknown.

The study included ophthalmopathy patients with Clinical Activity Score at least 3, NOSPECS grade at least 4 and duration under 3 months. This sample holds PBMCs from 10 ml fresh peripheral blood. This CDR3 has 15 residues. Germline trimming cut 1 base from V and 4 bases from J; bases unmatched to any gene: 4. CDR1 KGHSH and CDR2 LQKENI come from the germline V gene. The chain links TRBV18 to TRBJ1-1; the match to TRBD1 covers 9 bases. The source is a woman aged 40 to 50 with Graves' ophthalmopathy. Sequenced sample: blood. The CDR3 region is CASSPLGTGTTEAFF. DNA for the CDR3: TGTGCCAGCTCACCACTTGGGACAGGGACCACTGAAGCTTTCTTT.